This paragraph reports one T cell receptor beta chain. This clone was counted only a few times. The antigen it binds to is not known. No qualities accompany the bases; no much larger clone lies one base away. Participants in the prospective study were enrolled through a virtual design, were aged roughly 18 to 95 years, and lived in approximately 25 United States geographic areas. To assign participants to cohorts, the prospective study relied on clinical history that participants themselves reported in a screening survey and a study questionnaire. For ImmuneRACE Cohort 3, a participant was defined as recovered based on two consecutive negative NP/OP PCR tests, clearance by a healthcare professional, or resolution of symptoms. Each participant in the prospective study had whole blood, serum and a nasopharyngeal or oropharyngeal swab collected by mobile phlebotomists. Over a roughly 2-month period, participants in the prospective study had the option of providing additional blood draws and questionnaires. Prospective study blood samples were shipped either frozen or at room temperature before DNA extraction.

This sample is part of a study of blood T cell repertoires in COVID-19 (TCRdb year 2020). Background on the whole study: Samples from collaborators originated in the United States, Italy and Spain and spanned both the acute and convalescent phases of COVID-19. The prospective study material was composed of cDNA or gDNA derived from T cells, B-cell-depleted T cells, or PBMCs. Subjects who had been exposed to COVID-19, were actively infected with it, or had recovered from it provided the deeply sampled blood TCRbeta repertoires that made up the dataset. The repertoires were made available in a free public database intended to serve as a resource for research on the immune response to SARS-CoV-2. Samples came from the ongoing ImmuneRACE study (first 160 participants) plus 1,254 subjects from 6 global collaborators. Sample metadata almost always included a de-identified subject ID, COVID-19 status, age in years and sex. Where available, HLA class I and class II types were taken from metadata supplied by the sample provider and were not determined by assay-based typing. Summary of the overall study and its limitations: The amount of clinical and demographic metadata varied by source and participant and was provided uncurated.

For CDR1 and CDR2, the germline V gene (reference sequence) lists SEHNR and FQNEAQ. V gives up 6 bases and J gives up 1 base, and the segment between their germline ends measures 12 bases. The CDR3 covers 14 residues, taking in both the cysteine and the phenylalanine. This entry keeps only the CDR3 DNA: 42 bases, framed from base 1. TCRbeta CDR3 regions were amplified from genomic DNA by means of the immunoSEQ Assay, a bias-controlled multiplex PCR. Regarding the original processing steps: The number of nucleated cells in each sample was estimated by amplification of reference gene primers within the assay. To quantify the absolute abundance of each unique TCRbeta CDR3 rearrangement, sequence reads were collapsed and filtered. For each sample, productive Simpson clonality was calculated as the square root of Simpson's diversity index over productive rearrangements. Sourced from immuneACCESS, this table was stored by TCRdb with only in-frame sequences that have V and J called. A share of the clones is absent; for the studies checked, an unresolved V gene accounts for under half, and the remainder has no known explanation. That table gives V, J and clone size, and the DNA gave D and trimming. Recorded for this sample are 200,000 to 300,000 clones; about 82% of them occurred a single time. The ten largest clonotypes hold around 1.9% of the sample.

Sequencing was done on a sample of PBMCs or T cells enriched from blood (not recorded which). This TCR derives from a woman aged 50 to 60 who had recovered from COVID-19. The sequence joins TRBV7-9 to TRBJ1-1, with no confidently assigned D gene. CDR3 sequence: CASSDIRGNTEAFF. The nucleotide sequence is given as TGTGCCAGCAGTGATATACGGGGGAACACTGAAGCTTTCTTT.